This T cell receptor (beta chain) emerged from a study of cytomegalovirus exposure and HLA in healthy donors. Study background: Within the Caucasian-associated ancestry cluster were 65% to 85% of the 398 genotyped donors.

A multiplex PCR was run with 60 Vbeta primers and 13 Jbeta primers. Libraries were prepared by immunoSEQ multiplex PCR; TCRdb keeps only in-frame clonotypes and omits some of them. The data show around 100,000 clones, about 70% seen once. Notes on this clone: The antigen remains unidentified.

Study-level findings and limits: The study carried out a later analysis of TCR beta sequences. It associated under 20,000 of them with specific HLA alleles at a false discovery rate of 0.05. It was shown in a later analysis that HLA-associated TCR beta chains were more clonally expanded than other, equally common chains. Some TCR beta chains (164 of them) were listed as cytomegalovirus-associated.

Per the germline V gene, CDR1 is SGDLS and CDR2 is YYNGEE. The V and J ends lost 4 bases and 1 base, in that order; junction bases with no gene match: 5. This CDR3 spans 14 amino acids. The sequenced sample consisted of PBMCs. The receptor was derived from a man aged 25-45 years in good health and CMV-seropositive. The chain is built from TRBV9 and TRBJ2-7, with 7 bases aligning to TRBD1. The CDR3 DNA reads TGTGCCAGCAGCCCCGGGACAGCGTCCTACGAGCAGTACTTC. Translating gives CASSPGTASYEQYF.